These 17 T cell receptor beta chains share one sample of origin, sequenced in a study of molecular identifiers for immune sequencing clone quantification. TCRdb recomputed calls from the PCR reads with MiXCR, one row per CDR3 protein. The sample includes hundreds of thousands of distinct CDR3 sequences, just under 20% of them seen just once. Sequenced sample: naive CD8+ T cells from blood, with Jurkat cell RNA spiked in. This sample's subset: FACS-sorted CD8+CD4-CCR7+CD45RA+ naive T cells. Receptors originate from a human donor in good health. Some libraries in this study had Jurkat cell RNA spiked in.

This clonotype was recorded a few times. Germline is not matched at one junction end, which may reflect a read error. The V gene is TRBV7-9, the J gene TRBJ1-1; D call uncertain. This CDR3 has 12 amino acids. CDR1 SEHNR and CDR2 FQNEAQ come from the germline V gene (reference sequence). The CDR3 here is CAPGGVNTGAFF. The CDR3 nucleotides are TGTGCCCCAGGCGGGGTAAACACTGGAGCTTTCTTT. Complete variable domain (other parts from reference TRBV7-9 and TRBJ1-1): DTGVSQNPRHKITKRGQNVTFRCDPISEHNRLYWYRQTLGQGPEFLTYFQNEAQLEKSRLLSDRFSAERPKGSFSTLEIQRTEQGDSAMYLCAPGGVNTGAFFGQGTRLTVV.

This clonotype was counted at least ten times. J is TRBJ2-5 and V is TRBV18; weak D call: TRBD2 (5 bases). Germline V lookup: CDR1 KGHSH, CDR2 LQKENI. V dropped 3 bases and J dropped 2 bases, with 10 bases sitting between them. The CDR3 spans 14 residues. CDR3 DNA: TGTGCCAGCTCACCGATAAGCGGACAAGAGACCCAGTACTTC. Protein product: CASSPISGQETQYF.

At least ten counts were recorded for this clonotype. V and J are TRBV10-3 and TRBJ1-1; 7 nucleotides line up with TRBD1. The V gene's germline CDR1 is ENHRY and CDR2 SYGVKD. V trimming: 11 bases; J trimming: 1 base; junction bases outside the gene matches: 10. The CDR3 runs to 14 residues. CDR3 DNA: TGTGCCTACTCCGGGACAGACAAGAACACTGAAGCTTTCTTT. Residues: CAYSGTDKNTEAFF.

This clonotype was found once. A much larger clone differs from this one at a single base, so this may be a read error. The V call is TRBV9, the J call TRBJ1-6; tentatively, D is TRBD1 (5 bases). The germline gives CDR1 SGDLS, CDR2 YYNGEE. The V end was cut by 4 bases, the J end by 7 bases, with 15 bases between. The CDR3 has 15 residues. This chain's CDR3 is CASSKKGSENSPLHF. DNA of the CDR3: TGTGCCAGCAGCAAGAAGGGGTCAGAGAATTCACCCCTCCACTTT.

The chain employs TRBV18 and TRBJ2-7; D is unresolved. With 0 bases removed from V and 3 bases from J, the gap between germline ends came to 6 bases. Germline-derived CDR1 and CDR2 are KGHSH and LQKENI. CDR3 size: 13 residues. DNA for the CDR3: TGTGCCAGCTCACCACCAGACTTCTACGAGCAGTACTTC. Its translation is CASSPPDFYEQYF.

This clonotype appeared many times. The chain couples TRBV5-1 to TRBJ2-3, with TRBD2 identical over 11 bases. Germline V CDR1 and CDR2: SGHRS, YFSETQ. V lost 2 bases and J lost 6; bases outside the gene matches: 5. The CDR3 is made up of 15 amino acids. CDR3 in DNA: TGCGCCAGCAGCTTACTAGCGGGGGAAGGTGATACGCAGTATTTT. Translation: CASSLLAGEGDTQYF.

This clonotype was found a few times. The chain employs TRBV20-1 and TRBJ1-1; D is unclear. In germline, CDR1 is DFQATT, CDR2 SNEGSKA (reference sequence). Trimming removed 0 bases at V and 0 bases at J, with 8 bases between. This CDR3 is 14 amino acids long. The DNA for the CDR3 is TGCAGTGCTAGAGATCTTAAGGTGAACACTGAAGCTTTCTTT. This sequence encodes CSARDLKVNTEAFF.

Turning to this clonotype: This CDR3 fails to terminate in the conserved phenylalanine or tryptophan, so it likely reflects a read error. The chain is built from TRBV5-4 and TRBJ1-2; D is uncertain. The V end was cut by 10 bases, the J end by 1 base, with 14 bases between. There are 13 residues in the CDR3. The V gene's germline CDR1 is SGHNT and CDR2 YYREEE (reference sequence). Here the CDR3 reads CAASQTNNYGYTS. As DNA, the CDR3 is TGTGCCGCCTCGCAGACGAATAACTATGGCTACACCTCC.

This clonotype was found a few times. CDR3 bases: TGCGCCAGCAGCCAAGATCGTCTAGGCGGTACCGGGGAGCTGTTTTTT. As protein: CASSQDRLGGTGELFF. The rearrangement joins TRBV4-3 to TRBJ2-2; D call uncertain. The CDR3 extends over 16 amino acids. V dropped 0 bases and J dropped 5 bases, with 13 bases sitting between them. CDR1 and CDR2 from the germline V gene are LGHNA and YSLEER.

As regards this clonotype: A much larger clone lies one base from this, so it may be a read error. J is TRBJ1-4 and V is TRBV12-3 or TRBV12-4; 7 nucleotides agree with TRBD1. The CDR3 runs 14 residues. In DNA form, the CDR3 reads TGTGCCAGCAGTTCCGGACAGGAGATTGAAAAACTGTCTTTT. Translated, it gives CASSSGQEIEKLSF.

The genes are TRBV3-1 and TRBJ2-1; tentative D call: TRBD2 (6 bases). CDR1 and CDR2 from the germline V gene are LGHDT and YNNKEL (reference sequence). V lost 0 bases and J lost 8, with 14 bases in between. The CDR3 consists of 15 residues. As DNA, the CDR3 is TGTGCCAGCAGCCAAGATCCAACTAGCTCCCATGAGCAGTTCTTC. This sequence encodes CASSQDPTSSHEQFF.

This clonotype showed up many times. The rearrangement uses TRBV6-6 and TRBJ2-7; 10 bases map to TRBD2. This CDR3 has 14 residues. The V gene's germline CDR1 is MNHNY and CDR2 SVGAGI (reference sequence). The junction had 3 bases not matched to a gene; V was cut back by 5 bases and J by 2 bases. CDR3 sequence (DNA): TGTGCCAGCAGTACAACTAGCGGGGCCTACGAGCAGTACTTC. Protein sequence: CASSTTSGAYEQYF.

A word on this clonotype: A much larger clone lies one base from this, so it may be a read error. The DNA of the CDR3 is TGTGCCAGCAGGGGCTGGACTAGCAGGGGGGCAATAGATACGCAGTATTTT. This translates into CASRGWTSRGAIDTQYF. The chain employs TRBV6-6 and TRBJ2-3; the D gene is possibly TRBD2 (8 bases). The germline V gene encodes CDR1 MNHNY and CDR2 SVGAGI (reference sequence). The CDR3 loop spans 17 amino acids. V was pared by 6 bases and J by 5 bases, with 24 bases between.

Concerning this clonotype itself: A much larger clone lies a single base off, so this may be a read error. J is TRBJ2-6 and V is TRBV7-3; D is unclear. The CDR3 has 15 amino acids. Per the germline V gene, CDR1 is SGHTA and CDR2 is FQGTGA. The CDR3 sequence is CAGSLGAFGANVLTF. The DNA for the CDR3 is TGTGCCGGCAGCTTAGGAGCTTTTGGGGCCAACGTCCTGACTTTC.

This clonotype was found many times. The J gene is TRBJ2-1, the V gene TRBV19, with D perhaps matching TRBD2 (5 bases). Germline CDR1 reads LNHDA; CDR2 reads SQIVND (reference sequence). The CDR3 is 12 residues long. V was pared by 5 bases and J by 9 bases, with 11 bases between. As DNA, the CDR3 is TGTGCCAGTAGTCCCGGGGTACCTGAGCAGTTCTTC. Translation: CASSPGVPEQFF. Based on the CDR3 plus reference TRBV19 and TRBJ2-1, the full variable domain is DGGITQSPKYLFRKEGQNVTLSCEQNLNHDAMYWYRQDPGQGLRLIYYSQIVNDFQKGDIAEGYSVSREKKESFPLTVTSAQKNPTAFYLCASSPGVPEQFFGPGTRLTVL.

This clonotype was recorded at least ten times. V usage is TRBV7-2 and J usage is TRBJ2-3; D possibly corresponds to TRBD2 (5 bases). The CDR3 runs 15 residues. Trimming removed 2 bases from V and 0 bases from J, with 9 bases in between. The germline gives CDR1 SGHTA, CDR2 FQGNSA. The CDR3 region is CASSLLASSTDTQYF. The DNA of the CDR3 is TGTGCCAGCAGCTTACTAGCCTCTAGCACAGATACGCAGTATTTT.

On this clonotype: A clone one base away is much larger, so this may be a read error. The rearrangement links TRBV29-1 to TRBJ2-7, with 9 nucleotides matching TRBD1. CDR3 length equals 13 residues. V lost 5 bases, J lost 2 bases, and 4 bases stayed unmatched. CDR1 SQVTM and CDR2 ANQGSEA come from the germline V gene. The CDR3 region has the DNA TGCAGCGTTAGGACAGGGGAAGCCTACGAGCAGTACTTC. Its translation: CSVRTGEAYEQYF.